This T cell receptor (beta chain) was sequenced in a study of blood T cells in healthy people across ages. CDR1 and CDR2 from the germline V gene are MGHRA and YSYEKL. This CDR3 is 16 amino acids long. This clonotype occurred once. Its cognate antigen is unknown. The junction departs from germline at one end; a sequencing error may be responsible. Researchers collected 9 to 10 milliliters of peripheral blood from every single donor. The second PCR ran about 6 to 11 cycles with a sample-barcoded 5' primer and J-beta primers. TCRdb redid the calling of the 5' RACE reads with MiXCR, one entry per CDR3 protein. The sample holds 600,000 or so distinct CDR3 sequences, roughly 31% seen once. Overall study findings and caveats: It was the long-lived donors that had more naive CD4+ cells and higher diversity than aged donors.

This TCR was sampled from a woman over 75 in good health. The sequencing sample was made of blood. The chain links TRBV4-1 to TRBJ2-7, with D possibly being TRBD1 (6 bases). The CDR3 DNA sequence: TGCGCCAGCAGCCGCATACAGGGCGAAAGCTCCTACGGGCAGTACTTC. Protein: CASSRIQGESSYGQYF.